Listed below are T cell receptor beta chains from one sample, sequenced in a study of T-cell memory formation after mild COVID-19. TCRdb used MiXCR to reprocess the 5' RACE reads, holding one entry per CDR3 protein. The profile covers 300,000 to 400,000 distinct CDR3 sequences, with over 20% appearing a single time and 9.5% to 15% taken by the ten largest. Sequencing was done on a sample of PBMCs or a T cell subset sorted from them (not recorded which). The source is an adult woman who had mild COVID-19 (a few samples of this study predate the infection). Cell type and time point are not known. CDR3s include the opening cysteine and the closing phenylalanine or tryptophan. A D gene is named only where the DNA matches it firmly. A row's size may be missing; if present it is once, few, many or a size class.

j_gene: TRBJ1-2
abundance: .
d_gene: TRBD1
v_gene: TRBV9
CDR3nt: TGTGCCAGCAGCCAGACAGGGGCCTCCTATGGCTACACCTTC
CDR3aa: CASSQTGASYGYTF

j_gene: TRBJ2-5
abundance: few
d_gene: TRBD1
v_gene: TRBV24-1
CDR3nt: TGTGCCACCAGTGACCCCCTGACAGGGGGCGGTGAGACCCAGTACTTC
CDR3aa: CATSDPLTGGGETQYF

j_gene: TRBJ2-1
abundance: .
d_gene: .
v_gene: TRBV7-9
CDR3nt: TGTGCCAGCAGCCTAGGCCCGGCCCCAGCCGACAATGAGCAGTTCTTC
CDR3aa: CASSLGPAPADNEQFF

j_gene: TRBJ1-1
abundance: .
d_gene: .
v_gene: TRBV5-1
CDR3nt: TGCGCCAGCCAAATCACCCCAGGCGCAGGCACTGAAGCTTTCTTT
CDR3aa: CASQITPGAGTEAFF

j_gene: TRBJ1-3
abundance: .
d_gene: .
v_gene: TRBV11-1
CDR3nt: TGTGCCAGCGCAGGGGATTCCGGAAACACCATATATTTT
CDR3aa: CASAGDSGNTIYF

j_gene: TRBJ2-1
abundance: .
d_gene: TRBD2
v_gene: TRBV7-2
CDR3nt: TGTGCCAGCAGCTTGGTTAGCGGGAGGCGGGATGAGCAGTTCTTC
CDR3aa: CASSLVSGRRDEQFF

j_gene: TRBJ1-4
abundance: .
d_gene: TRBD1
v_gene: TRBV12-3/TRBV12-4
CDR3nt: TGTGCCAGCAGTTTCAATATCCGACAGGGGGCCCAAAATGAAAAACTGTTTTTT
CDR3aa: CASSFNIRQGAQNEKLFF

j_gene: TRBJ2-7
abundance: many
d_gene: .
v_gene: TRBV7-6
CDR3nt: TGTGCCAGCAGGCGGGACAGCCACTCCTACGAGCAGTACTTC
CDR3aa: CASRRDSHSYEQYF

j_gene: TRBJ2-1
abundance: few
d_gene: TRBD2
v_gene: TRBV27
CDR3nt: TGTGCCAGCAGTTCCGGGACTAGCGGGGCCAATGAGCAGTTCTTC
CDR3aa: CASSSGTSGANEQFF

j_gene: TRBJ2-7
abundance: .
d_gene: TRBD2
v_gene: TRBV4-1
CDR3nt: TGCGCCAGCAGCCAAGAAGTGGAACGGGGGGGGCGTAACGAGCAGTACTTC
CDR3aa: CASSQEVERGGRNEQYF

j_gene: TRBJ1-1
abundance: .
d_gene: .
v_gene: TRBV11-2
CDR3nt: TGTGCCAGCAGCCTCAGGGTTTTGGGGAACACTGAAGCTTTCTTT
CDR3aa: CASSLRVLGNTEAFF

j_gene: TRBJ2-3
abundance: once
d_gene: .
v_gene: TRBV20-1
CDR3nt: TGCAGTGCTAGATTCGGCGGTCGCACAGATACGCAGTATTTT
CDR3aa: CSARFGGRTDTQYF

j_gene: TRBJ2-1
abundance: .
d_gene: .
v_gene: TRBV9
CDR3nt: TGTGCCAGCAGCCCCACGTTGTTGGGGATTGAGCAGTTCTTC
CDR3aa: CASSPTLLGIEQFF

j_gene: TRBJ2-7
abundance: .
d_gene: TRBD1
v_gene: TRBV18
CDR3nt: TGTGCCAGCTCACCACCCGACAGGGACGAGCAGTACTTC
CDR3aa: CASSPPDRDEQYF

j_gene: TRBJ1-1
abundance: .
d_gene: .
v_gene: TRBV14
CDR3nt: TGTGCCAGCAGCCAAAATAGGGGTTACAGGAACACTGAAGCTTTCTTT
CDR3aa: CASSQNRGYRNTEAFF

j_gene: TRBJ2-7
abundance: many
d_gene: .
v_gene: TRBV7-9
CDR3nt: TGTGCCAGCAGCTTATCGCCGGGCTACGAGCAGTACTTC
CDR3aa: CASSLSPGYEQYF

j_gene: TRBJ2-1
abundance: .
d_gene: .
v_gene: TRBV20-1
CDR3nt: TGCAGTGCCGTTAACCCCGAGCAGGCTATCTACAATGAGCAGTTCTTC
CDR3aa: CSAVNPEQAIYNEQFF

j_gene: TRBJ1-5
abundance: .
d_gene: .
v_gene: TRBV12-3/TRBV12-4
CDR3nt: TGTGCCAGCGGCCGGGCAGGAGGGGCCAATCAGCCCCAGCATTTT
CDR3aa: CASGRAGGANQPQHF

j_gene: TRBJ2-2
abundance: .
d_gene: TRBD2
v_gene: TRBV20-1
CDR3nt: TGCAGTGCTAGAGAGGGACTAGCGGGGGACACCGGGGAGCTGTTTTTT
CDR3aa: CSAREGLAGDTGELFF

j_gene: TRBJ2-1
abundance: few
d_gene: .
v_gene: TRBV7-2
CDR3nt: TGTGCCAGCAGCGACTATATGGAGCAGTTCTTC
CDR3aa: CASSDYMEQFF

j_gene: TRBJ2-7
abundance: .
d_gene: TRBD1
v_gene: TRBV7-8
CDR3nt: TGTGCCAGCAGCCCCCGACAGGGGTTC
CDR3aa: CASSPRQGF

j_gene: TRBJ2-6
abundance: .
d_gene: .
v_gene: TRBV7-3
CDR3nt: TGTGCCAGCACCCGAAACGTCCTTAGCTCTGGGGCCAACGTCCTGACTTTC
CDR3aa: CASTRNVLSSGANVLTF

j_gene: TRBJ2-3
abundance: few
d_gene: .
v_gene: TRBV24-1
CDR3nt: TGTGCCACCAGTGGATACGAGACAGGTACCCGGCCAGATACGCAGTATTTT
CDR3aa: CATSGYETGTRPDTQYF

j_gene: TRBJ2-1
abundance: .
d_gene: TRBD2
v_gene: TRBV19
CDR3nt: TGTGCCAGTATGGTGACTAGCGGGGTGGGTCTTGAGCAGTTCTTC
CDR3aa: CASMVTSGVGLEQFF

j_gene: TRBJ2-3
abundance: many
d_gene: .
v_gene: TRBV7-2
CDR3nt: TGTGCCAGCAGCTACCGTAGGGGGGGAGGGCCGTCAGATACGCAGTATTTT
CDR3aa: CASSYRRGGGPSDTQYF

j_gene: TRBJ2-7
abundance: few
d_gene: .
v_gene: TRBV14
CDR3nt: TGTGCCAGCAGCCAAGAGAGAGGCTTCTACGAGCAGTACTTC
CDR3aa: CASSQERGFYEQYF

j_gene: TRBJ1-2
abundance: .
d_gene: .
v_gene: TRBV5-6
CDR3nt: TGTGCCAGCAGCTCGTTGGACAGAGACTATGGCTACACCTTC
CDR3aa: CASSSLDRDYGYTF

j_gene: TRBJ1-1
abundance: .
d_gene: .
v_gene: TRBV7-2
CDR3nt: TGTGCCAGCAGCTACCACAGGGATGCTTTCTTT
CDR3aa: CASSYHRDAFF

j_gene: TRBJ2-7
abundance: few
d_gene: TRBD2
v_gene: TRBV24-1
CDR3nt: TGTGCCACCAGTGCTCTAGCGGGAGGGCCCCACGAGCAGTACTTC
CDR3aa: CATSALAGGPHEQYF

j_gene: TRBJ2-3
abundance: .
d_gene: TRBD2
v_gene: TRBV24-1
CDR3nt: TGTGCCACCAGCCAGCGGGAGGATACGCAGTATTTT
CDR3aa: CATSQREDTQYF

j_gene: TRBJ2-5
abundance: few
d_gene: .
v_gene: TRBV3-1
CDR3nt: TGTGCCAGCAGCCAAGTGAAGACCCAGTACTTC
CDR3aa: CASSQVKTQYF

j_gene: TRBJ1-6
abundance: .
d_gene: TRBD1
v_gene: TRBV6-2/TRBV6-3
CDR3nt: TGTGCCAGCAGTTACCAGACACAGGGGAGTTCACCCCTCCACTTT
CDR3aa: CASSYQTQGSSPLHF

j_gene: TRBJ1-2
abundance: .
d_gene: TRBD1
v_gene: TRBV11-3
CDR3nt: TGTGCCAGCAGCGTCGGGACAGCCTATGGCTACACCTTC
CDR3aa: CASSVGTAYGYTF

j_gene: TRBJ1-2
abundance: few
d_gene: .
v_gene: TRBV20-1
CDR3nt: TGCAGTGCTAGTCCGGGGGGGAACTATGGCTACACCTTC
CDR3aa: CSASPGGNYGYTF

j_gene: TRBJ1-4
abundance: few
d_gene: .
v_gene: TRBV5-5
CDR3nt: TGTGCCAGCAGCTTGGTGGTTGCAACTAATGAAAAACTGTTTTTT
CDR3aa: CASSLVVATNEKLFF

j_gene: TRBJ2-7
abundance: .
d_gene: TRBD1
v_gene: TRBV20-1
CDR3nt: TGCAGTGCTGCTCAGGGGGCCCCGTCCCGTTACGAGCAGTACTTC
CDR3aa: CSAAQGAPSRYEQYF

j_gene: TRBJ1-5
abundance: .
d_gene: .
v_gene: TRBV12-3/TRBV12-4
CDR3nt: TGTGCCAGCAGTTTAGGGGAGGGGTTTGTACATCAGCCCCAGCATTTT
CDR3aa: CASSLGEGFVHQPQHF

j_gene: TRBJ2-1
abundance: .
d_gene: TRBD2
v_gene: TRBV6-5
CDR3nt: TGTGCCAGCAGGAGGGGTACTAGCGGGAGGGAGCAGTTCTTC
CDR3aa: CASRRGTSGREQFF

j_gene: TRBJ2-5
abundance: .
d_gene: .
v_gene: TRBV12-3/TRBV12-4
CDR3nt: TGTGCCAGCAGTTGGACAAGCAAAGAGACCCAGTACTTC
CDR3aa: CASSWTSKETQYF

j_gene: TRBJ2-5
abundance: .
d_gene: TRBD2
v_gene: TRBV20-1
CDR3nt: TGCAGTTCAAGCCAGGGACTAGCGGGATTGGCGGGGGAGACCCAGTACTTC
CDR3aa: CSSSQGLAGLAGETQYF

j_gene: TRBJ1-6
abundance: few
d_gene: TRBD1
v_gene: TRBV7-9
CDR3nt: TGTGCCAGCAGCTTAGGACAGGGGGGGGTTTCACCCCTCCACTTT
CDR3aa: CASSLGQGGVSPLHF

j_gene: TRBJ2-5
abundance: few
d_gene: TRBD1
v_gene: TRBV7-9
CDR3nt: TGTGCCAGCAGCTTATCCCCAGGGGGAAGAGCAGAGACCCAGTACTTC
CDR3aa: CASSLSPGGRAETQYF

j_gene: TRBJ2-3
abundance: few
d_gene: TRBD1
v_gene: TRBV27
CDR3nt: TGTGCCAGCAGTGGGACAGGGTGGGTCACAGATACGCAGTATTTT
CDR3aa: CASSGTGWVTDTQYF

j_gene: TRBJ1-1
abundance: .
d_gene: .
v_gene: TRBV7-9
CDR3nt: TGTGCCAGCAGCTTAGAAGAGGGTTGGAACACTGAAGCTTTCTTT
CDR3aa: CASSLEEGWNTEAFF